This T cell receptor beta chain comes out of a study of long-term antiretroviral therapy in people with HIV. Broader study findings: Controls showed broader CDR3 length ranges than did the HIV repertoires. Pre-ART-expanded clones dominated the repertoire at all time points. ART preceded a rise in diversity that nonetheless stayed lower than in transplant donor controls.

immunoSEQ v3.0 was run at survey level. Sequenced by immunoSEQ multiplex PCR; TCRdb stores in-frame clones only, minus some. The data show about 36,000 clones, with around three quarters seen just once and 4.5% to 6% held by the top ten. Remarks on this clone: Its matching antigen is unknown.

Per germline, CDR1 SGHTS and CDR2 YDEGEE. V dropped 4 bases and J dropped 4; count of bases not matched to a gene: 6. The length of the CDR3 is 16 residues. This clonotype was sampled from a man aged 25 to 40 with HIV. The material was unsorted PBMCs, obtained 3.4 years after starting antiretroviral therapy. The J gene is TRBJ2-3, the V gene TRBV5-8; TRBD2 matches 13 bases. The DNA for the CDR3 is TGTGCCAGCAGCCCCGGACTAGCGGGAGACGCAGATACGCAGTATTTT. Its protein product is CASSPGLAGDADTQYF. Drawing the rest from reference TRBV5-8 and TRBJ2-3, the complete variable domain is EAGVTQSPTHLIKTRGQQATLRCSPISGHTSVYWYQQALGLGLQFLLWYDEGEERNRGNFPPRFSGRQFPNYSSELNVNALELEDSALYLCASSPGLAGDADTQYFGPGTRLTVL.